What follows is one T cell receptor beta chain and its context. The antigen is not known. The junction departs from germline at one end; a sequencing error may be responsible. With no exceptions, donors were healthy Caucasians. A universal primer site was added by template switching, and unique molecular identifiers were carried by the cDNA. TCRdb re-called the 5' RACE reads with MiXCR, one entry per CDR3 protein. This sample has 1,800,000 or so distinct CDR3 sequences; 32% occur once, and the top ten carry about 0.25%. The data are from a study of identical twins. Study results and limitations: Insertions ran lower in abundant cord blood beta clonotypes, though not in memory repertoires. Invariant MAIT and iNKT cells could partly confound zero-insertion analyses.

Sequenced sample: cord blood. This TCR was recovered from a newborn girl in good health.

The CDR3 nucleotides read TGTGCCAGCAGCCAGGAGAGGGGGCCAGCCGAAAACATTCAGTACTTC. Translating gives CASSQERGPAENIQYF. This chain links TRBV3-1 with TRBJ2-4, with 7 bases aligning to TRBD1. The length of the CDR3 is 16 residues. The V gene's germline CDR1 is LGHDT and CDR2 YNNKEL (reference sequence).